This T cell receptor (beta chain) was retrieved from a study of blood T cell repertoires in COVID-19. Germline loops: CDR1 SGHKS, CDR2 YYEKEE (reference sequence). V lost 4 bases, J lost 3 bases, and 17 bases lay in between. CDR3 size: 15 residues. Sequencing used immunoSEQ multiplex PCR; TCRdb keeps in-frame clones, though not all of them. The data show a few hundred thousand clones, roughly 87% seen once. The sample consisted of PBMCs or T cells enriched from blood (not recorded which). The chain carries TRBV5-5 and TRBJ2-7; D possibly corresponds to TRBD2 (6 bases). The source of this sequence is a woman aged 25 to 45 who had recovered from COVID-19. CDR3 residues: CASSTQGGGYYEQYF. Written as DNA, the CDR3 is TGTGCCAGCAGCACTCAGGGAGGCGGATACTACGAGCAGTACTTC. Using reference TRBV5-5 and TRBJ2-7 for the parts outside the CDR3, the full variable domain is DAGVTQSPTHLIKTRGQQVTLRCSPISGHKSVSWYQQVLGQGPQFIFQYYEKEERGRGNFPDRFSARQFPNYSSELNVNALLLGDSALYLCASSTQGGGYYEQYFGPGTRLTVT.